The rows below give T cell receptor beta chains drawn from one sample of a study of cytomegalovirus exposure and HLA in healthy donors. TCRdb keeps only in-frame clones here, not all; method: immunoSEQ multiplex PCR. The table has under 200,000 clones, approximately 80% seen once. The sample was PBMCs. These receptors were obtained from a woman aged 18 to 35 in good health and CMV-seronegative. The CDR3 runs from the conserved cysteine through the conserved F or W. Each record gives: clone size, D gene, J gene, V gene, CDR3 protein, CDR3 DNA. A D gene is named only where the DNA matches it firmly. Rows give clone size only sometimes, using once, few, many, or a class for an expanded clone.

>.|.|TRBJ1-1|TRBV5-1
CASSLDGRGSEAFF
TGCGCCAGCAGCTTAGATGGAAGAGGGTCTGAAGCTTTCTTT
>.|.|TRBJ2-3|TRBV29-1
CSVGPWFGQSSSTDTQYF
TGCAGCGTTGGCCCCTGGTTCGGTCAATCATCTAGCACAGATACGCAGTATTTT
>.|TRBD2|TRBJ2-1|TRBV5-4
CASSLALAGKGEQFF
TGTGCCAGCAGCTTGGCCCTAGCGGGGAAGGGTGAGCAGTTCTTC
>few|.|TRBJ2-2|TRBV6-6
CASSYQTAGSGELFF
TGTGCCAGCAGTTACCAGACCGCAGGTTCCGGGGAGCTGTTTTTT
>.|TRBD2|TRBJ2-1|TRBV29-1
CSVSGTRGIHEQFF
TGCAGCGTTTCAGGGACTAGGGGGATCCATGAGCAGTTCTTC
>.|.|TRBJ1-3|TRBV29-1
CSVKPQGIAGNTIYF
TGCAGCGTTAAGCCTCAGGGGATAGCTGGAAACACCATATATTTT
>once|.|TRBJ2-3|TRBV27
CASSPRDLSDTQYF
TGTGCCAGCAGTCCCAGGGACTTGTCAGATACGCAGTATTTT
>.|.|TRBJ2-1|TRBV10-3
CAISTSDEQFF
TGTGCCATCAGCACCAGTGATGAGCAGTTCTTC
>.|.|TRBJ1-1|TRBV7-2
CASSLVEVPAFF
TGTGCCAGCAGCTTAGTAGAAGTCCCAGCTTTCTTT
>.|TRBD1|TRBJ1-2|TRBV2
CAGTGGYGYTF
TGTGCCGGGACAGGGGGCTATGGCTACACCTTC
>.|.|TRBJ2-1|TRBV7-8
CASRFTRTNEQFF
TGTGCCAGCAGATTCACTAGGACCAATGAGCAGTTCTTC
>.|.|TRBJ1-3|TRBV19
CASRAMSSGNTIYF
TGTGCCAGTAGAGCAATGAGCTCTGGAAACACCATATATTTT
>few|TRBD1|TRBJ1-5|TRBV5-6
CASSLARTGDQPQHF
TGTGCCAGCAGCTTGGCCCGGACAGGCGATCAGCCCCAGCATTTT
>.|TRBD2|TRBJ2-5|TRBV4-3
CASSQDGASGKSETQYF
TGCGCCAGCAGCCAAGATGGGGCTAGCGGGAAATCCGAGACCCAGTACTTC
>.|.|TRBJ2-6|TRBV4-2
CASSQEKDSGGANVLTF
TGTGCCAGCAGCCAGGAGAAGGACTCGGGGGGGGCCAACGTCCTGACTTTC
>few|.|TRBJ1-4|TRBV4-1
CASSLTSGSNEKLFF
TGCGCCAGCAGCCTGACGTCAGGGTCTAATGAAAAACTGTTTTTT
>.|.|TRBJ2-2|TRBV27
CASSFQLPDSSGELFF
TGTGCCAGCAGTTTTCAGCTTCCGGACAGCTCCGGGGAGCTGTTTTTT
>.|.|TRBJ2-2|TRBV7-2
CASSFFEGDTGELFF
TGTGCCAGCAGCTTCTTTGAGGGGGACACCGGGGAGCTGTTTTTT
>.|.|TRBJ2-3|TRBV11-2
CASGPGLDTQYF
TGTGCCAGCGGCCCTGGGCTTGATACGCAGTATTTT
>.|.|TRBJ2-5|TRBV11-3
CASSLGPGFQETQYF
TGTGCCAGCAGCTTAGGCCCAGGGTTCCAAGAGACCCAGTACTTC
>once|TRBD1|TRBJ1-1|TRBV4-1
CASSHESGQVPFLPPNTEAFF
TGCGCCAGCAGCCACGAATCGGGACAGGTCCCTTTTTTGCCCCCTAACACTGAAGCTTTCTTT
>.|TRBD1|TRBJ2-1|TRBV4-1
CASSQAPRGQHNEQFF
TGCGCCAGCAGCCAGGCGCCCAGGGGGCAGCACAATGAGCAGTTCTTC
>.|TRBD1|TRBJ2-5|TRBV6-5
CASSSRTGWETQYF
TGTGCCAGCAGCTCTAGGACAGGGTGGGAGACCCAGTACTTC
>few|.|TRBJ1-1|TRBV5-1
CASSLGPGTEAFF
TGCGCCAGCAGCTTGGGTCCGGGCACTGAAGCTTTCTTT
>.|.|TRBJ2-1|TRBV5-1
CASSAGEYNEQFF
TGCGCCAGCTCCGCCGGGGAATACAATGAGCAGTTCTTC
>.|.|TRBJ1-2|TRBV6-5
CASSYRGHYYGYTF
TGTGCCAGCAGTTACCGCGGACACTACTATGGCTACACCTTC
>.|.|TRBJ2-3|TRBV7-2
CASSLVGTSTDTQYF
TGTGCCAGCAGCTTAGTCGGGACTAGCACAGATACGCAGTATTTT
>few|TRBD1|TRBJ2-3|TRBV6-6
CASSYATGTSTDTQYF
TGTGCCAGCAGTTACGCGACAGGGACGAGCACAGATACGCAGTATTTT
>.|.|TRBJ2-7|TRBV7-2
CASSLGLLYEQYF
TGTGCCAGCAGCTTGGGACTGCTGTACGAGCAGTACTTC
>.|TRBD1|TRBJ1-4|TRBV4-1
CASSQGDREYEKLFF
TGCGCCAGCAGCCAAGGGGACAGGGAATATGAAAAACTGTTTTTT
>.|TRBD2|TRBJ2-1|TRBV9
CASSREGQSYNEQFF
TGTGCCAGCTCCCGGGAGGGCCAATCCTACAATGAGCAGTTCTTC
>.|.|TRBJ2-7|TRBV19
CASSIVGQGPYEQYF
TGTGCCAGTAGTATAGTGGGGCAGGGCCCCTACGAGCAGTACTTC
>.|.|TRBJ1-2|TRBV29-1
CSVEKEQHYGYTF
TGCAGCGTTGAAAAAGAACAGCACTATGGCTACACCTTC